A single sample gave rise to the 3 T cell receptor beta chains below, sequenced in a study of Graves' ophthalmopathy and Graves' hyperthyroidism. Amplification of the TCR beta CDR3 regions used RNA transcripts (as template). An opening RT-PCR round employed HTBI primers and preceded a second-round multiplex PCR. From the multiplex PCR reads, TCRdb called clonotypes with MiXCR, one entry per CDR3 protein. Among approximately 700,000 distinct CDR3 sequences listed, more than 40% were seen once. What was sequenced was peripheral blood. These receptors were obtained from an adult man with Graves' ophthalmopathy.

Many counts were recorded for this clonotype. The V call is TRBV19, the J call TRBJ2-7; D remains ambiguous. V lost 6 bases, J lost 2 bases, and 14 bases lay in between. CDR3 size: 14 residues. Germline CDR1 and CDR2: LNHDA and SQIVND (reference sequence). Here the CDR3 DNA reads TGTGCCAGTAGCCCCCAGGACGGCACCTACGAGCAGTACTTC. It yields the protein CASSPQDGTYEQYF.

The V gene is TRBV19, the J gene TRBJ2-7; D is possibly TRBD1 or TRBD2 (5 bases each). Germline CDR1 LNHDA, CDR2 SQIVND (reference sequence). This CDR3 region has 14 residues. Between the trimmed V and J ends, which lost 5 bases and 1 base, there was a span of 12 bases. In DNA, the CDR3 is TGTGCCAGTAGTGGGGGTAAAGGTTCCTACGAGCAGTACTTC. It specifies CASSGGKGSYEQYF.

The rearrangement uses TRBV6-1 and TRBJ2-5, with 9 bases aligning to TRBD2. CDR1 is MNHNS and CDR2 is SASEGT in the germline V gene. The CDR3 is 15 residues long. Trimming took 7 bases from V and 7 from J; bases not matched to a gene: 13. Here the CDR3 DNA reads TGTGCCAGCAAAATATCGGGACTAGCATTTGGGACCCAGTACTTC. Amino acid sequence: CASKISGLAFGTQYF.